This TCR beta chain was documented in a study of radiation and T cells in renal cell carcinoma. The study, taken as a whole, reports: Pretreatment tumor biopsies were lacking, so baseline clonotypes are unknown.

V lost 8 bases, J lost 3 bases, and 6 bases stayed unmatched. The length of the CDR3 is 12 residues. Looked up from germline, CDR1 is GTSNPN and CDR2 is SVGIG (reference sequence). Only in-frame clones appear in the TCRdb table, and some are missing; sequencing was by immunoSEQ multiplex PCR. The sample yields around 70,000 clones, about four fifths seen once. This clone was detected a few times. Its target is unknown. Additional DNA sequences in this sample encode the identical CDR3. The time point here: blood 2 weeks post-SBRT. The treatment is: 15 Gy SBRT to primary tumor, nephrectomy 4 weeks later. Clear cell pathology was present in this patient's renal cell carcinoma.

This clonotype was sampled from a man aged 55 to 70 with renal cell carcinoma. The chain employs TRBV30 and TRBJ2-7, with 8 bases fitting TRBD2. The sequences come from blood, collected from a patient whose treatment included radiotherapy and nephrectomy. Written as DNA, the CDR3 is TGTGCCGGAGCGGGGGTTGGCTACGAGCAGTACTTC. It is translated as CAGAGVGYEQYF. The full variable domain, rest sourced from reference TRBV30 and TRBJ2-7, is SQTIHQWPATLVQPVGSPLSLECTVEGTSNPNLYWYRQAAGRGLQLLFYSVGIGQISSEVPQNLSASRPQDRQFILSSKKLLLSDSGFYLCAGAGVGYEQYFGPGTRLTVT.